This T cell receptor beta chain was identified in a study of blood T cell repertoires in COVID-19 (dated by TCRdb to about 2020). Study-wide context: Samples from collaborators originated in the United States, Italy and Spain and spanned both the acute and convalescent phases of COVID-19. Where HLA class I and class II types were available, the types were taken from metadata supplied by the sample provider, not from assay-based typing. Deeply sampled blood TCRbeta repertoires from subjects exposed to, actively infected with, or recovered from COVID-19 were included in the dataset. The material from the prospective study consisted of cDNA or gDNA derived from T cells, B-cell-depleted T cells, or PBMCs. Samples were obtained from the ongoing ImmuneRACE study (first 160 participants) and from about 1,300 subjects provided by 6 global collaborators. A de-identified subject ID, COVID-19 status, age in years and sex were almost always included in the sample metadata. The repertoires were released in a freely available public database meant as a resource for research on the immune response to SARS-CoV-2.

A remark on this clone: Its antigen is still unknown. Base qualities were left out, and no much larger clone turns up one base away.

Collaborating institutions collected whole blood in K2EDTA tubes following their own protocols. For TCRbeta analysis, collaborator samples were shipped as frozen whole blood, as isolated PBMCs, or as DNA extracted from either sample type. Overall study outcomes, separate from this receptor: Clinical and demographic metadata were provided uncurated, with the amount varying by source and participant.

According to the germline V gene, CDR1 reads MNHEY and CDR2 reads SVGAGI. Including the terminal cysteine and phenylalanine, the CDR3 comprises 14 residues. Just CDR3 DNA is preserved here, 42 bases in frame from base 1. V was cut back by 3 bases and J by 2 bases, leaving a gap of 7 bases between them. TCRbeta CDR3 regions were amplified from genomic DNA using the immunoSEQ Assay, a bias-controlled multiplex PCR. Per the source publication's procedure: The number of nucleated cells in each sample was estimated from the amplification of reference gene primers within the assay. Sequence reads were collapsed and filtered to measure the absolute abundance of every unique TCRbeta CDR3 rearrangement. Productive Simpson clonality was computed per sample as the square root of Simpson's diversity index over productive rearrangements. TCRdb took this table from immuneACCESS and kept in-frame rearrangements with V and J called. Such tables lack part of the clones; where checked against another copy, unresolved V genes explain under half of the gap, and the rest is unexplained. V and J calls and clone size are as listed in that table; D and trimming were resolved from the DNA. Here the sample has roughly 96,000 clones; approximately 81% occur a single time. The leading ten clones occupy around 4% of the sample.

This clonotype was obtained from a man between 60 and 70 years old with acute or convalescent COVID-19. What was sequenced was peripheral blood. The rearrangement combines TRBV6-5 with TRBJ1-4; a tentative D call is TRBD1 (5 bases match). The DNA sequence reads TGTGCCAGCAGTTATAGACAGACTAATGAAAAACTGTTTTTT. It translates to CASSYRQTNEKLFF.